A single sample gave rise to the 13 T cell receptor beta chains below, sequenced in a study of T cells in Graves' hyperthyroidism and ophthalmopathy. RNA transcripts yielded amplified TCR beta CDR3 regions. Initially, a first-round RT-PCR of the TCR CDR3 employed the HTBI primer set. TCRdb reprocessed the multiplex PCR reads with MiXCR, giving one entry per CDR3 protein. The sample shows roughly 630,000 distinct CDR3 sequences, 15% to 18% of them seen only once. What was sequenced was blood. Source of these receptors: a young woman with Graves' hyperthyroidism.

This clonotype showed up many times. The CDR3 DNA follows: TGTGCCAGCAGCCCCGCCGGGATGAACACTGAAGCTTTCTTT. It translates to CASSPAGMNTEAFF. The rearrangement links TRBV18 to TRBJ1-1; D remains unclear. This CDR3 spans 14 amino acids. V was cut by 8 bases and J by 0 bases, with 13 bases left in between. CDR1 is KGHSH and CDR2 is LQKENI in the germline V gene.

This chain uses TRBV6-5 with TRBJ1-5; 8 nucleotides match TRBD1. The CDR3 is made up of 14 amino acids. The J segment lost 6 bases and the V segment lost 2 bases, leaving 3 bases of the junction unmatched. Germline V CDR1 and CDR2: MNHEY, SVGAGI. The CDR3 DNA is TGTGCCAGCAGTTACGGTGACAGGGGTCAGCCCCAGCATTTT. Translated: CASSYGDRGQPQHF.

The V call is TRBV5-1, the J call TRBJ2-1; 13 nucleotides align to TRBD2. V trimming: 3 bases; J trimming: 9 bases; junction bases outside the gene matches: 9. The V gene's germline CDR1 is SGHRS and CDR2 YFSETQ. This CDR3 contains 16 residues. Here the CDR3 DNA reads TGCGCCAGCAGCTCAAGACTAGCGGGAGGCTCAGGTGAGCAGTTCTTC. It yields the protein CASSSRLAGGSGEQFF.

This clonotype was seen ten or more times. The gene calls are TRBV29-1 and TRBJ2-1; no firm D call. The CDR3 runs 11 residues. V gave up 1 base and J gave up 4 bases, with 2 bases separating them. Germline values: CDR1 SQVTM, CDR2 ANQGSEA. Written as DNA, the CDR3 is TGCAGCGTTGAAGTTTACAATGAGCAGTTCTTC. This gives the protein CSVEVYNEQFF.

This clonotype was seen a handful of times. The DNA for the CDR3 is TGTGCCAGCAGCTCAGATGGGCCAAGGGATACGCAGTATTTT. Translation gives CASSSDGPRDTQYF. The chain carries TRBV13 and TRBJ2-3; unclear D gene. CDR1 and CDR2 (germline): PRHDT, FYEKMQ (reference sequence). The V gene lost 4 bases and the J gene lost 6 bases, with 14 bases spanning the gap. CDR3 size: 14 residues.

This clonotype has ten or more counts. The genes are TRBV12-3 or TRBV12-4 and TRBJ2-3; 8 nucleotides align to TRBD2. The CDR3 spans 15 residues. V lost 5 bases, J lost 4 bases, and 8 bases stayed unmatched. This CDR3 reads CASSPLAAHADTQYF. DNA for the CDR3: TGTGCCAGCAGTCCACTAGCGGCGCACGCAGATACGCAGTATTTT.

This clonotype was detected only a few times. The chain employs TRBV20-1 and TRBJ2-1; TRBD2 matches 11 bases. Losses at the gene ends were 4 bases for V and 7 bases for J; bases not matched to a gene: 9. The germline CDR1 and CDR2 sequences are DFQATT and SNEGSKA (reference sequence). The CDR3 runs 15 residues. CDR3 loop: CSAITGTSGINEQFF. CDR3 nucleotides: TGCAGTGCTATCACCGGGACTAGCGGAATTAATGAGCAGTTCTTC.

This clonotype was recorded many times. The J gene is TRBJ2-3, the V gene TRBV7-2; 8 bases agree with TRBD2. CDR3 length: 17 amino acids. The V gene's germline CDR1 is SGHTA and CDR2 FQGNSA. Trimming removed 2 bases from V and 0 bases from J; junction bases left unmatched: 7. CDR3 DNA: TGTGCCAGCAGCTTACAAGCGGGAGTTGGGAGCACAGATACGCAGTATTTT. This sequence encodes CASSLQAGVGSTDTQYF.

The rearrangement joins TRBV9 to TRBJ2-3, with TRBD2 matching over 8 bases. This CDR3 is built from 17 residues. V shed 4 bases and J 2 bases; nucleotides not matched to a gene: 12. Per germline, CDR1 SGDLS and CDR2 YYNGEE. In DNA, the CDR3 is TGTGCCAGCAGCATAGAAGGGAGCGGGGGACCCACAGATACGCAGTATTTT. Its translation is CASSIEGSGGPTDTQYF.

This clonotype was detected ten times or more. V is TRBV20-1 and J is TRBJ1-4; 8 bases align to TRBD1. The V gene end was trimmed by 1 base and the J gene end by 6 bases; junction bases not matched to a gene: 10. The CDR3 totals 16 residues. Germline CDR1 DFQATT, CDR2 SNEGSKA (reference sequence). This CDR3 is CSARGVTGGLDEKLFF. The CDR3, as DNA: TGCAGTGCTAGAGGCGTAACAGGGGGTCTCGATGAAAAACTGTTTTTT.

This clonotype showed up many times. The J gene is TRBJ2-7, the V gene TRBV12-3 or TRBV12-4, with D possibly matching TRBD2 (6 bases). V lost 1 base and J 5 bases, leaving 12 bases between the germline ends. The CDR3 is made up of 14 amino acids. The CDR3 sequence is CASSLGLATHEQYF. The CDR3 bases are TGTGCCAGCAGTTTAGGGCTAGCGACGCACGAGCAGTACTTC.

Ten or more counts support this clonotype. DNA for the CDR3: TGTGCCAGCAGTCTAGGGCCGGGAGGGGGAGGGATTCAGACCCAGTACTTC. Its protein is CASSLGPGGGGIQTQYF. The rearrangement joins TRBV12-3 or TRBV12-4 to TRBJ2-5; the match to TRBD2 covers 8 bases. This CDR3 region has 17 residues. With 5 bases clipped from V and 6 bases from J, the junction kept 17 bases outside the gene matches.

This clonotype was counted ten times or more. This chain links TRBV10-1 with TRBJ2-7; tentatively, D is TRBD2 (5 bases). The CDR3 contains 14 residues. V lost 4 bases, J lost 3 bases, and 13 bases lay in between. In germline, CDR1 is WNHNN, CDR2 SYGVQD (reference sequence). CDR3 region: CASSGPRAHYEQYF. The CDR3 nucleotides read TGCGCCAGCAGTGGGCCGCGGGCCCACTACGAGCAGTACTTC.